This T cell receptor beta chain was retrieved from a study of T cell changes during pregnancy in multiple sclerosis. Here immunoSEQ multiplex PCR was the method, and the copy in TCRdb shows in-frame clones only, minus some. The table records tens of thousands of clones, less than 90% of them present only once. The length of the CDR3 is 15 residues. V was clipped by 2 bases and J by 1 base, with 11 bases between them. CDR1 is LGHNA and CDR2 is YNFKEQ in the germline V gene. The sequences come from CD4+ T cells from peripheral blood mononuclear cells, collected in the third trimester of pregnancy. The chain employs TRBV4-2 and TRBJ2-5; no clear D gene. The receptor was isolated from a female donor with multiple sclerosis, enrolled in a pregnancy study. The CDR3: CASSQLATPQETQYF. The CDR3 coding sequence is TGTGCCAGCAGCCAATTGGCCACACCCCAAGAGACCCAGTACTTC.